This T cell receptor (beta chain) came from a study of blood T cell repertoires in COVID-19 (dated by TCRdb to 2018 to 2020). Turning to the overall study: Collaborator samples came from the United States, Italy and Spain and covered acute and convalescent phases of COVID-19. The dataset comprised deeply sampled blood TCRbeta repertoires from subjects exposed to, actively infected with, or recovered from COVID-19. A de-identified subject ID, COVID-19 status, age in years and sex were almost always included in the sample metadata. A freely available public database, intended as a resource for researchers studying the immune response to SARS-CoV-2, is where the repertoires were released. The material from the prospective study consisted of cDNA or gDNA derived from T cells, B-cell-depleted T cells, or PBMCs. The samples were drawn from two sources: the first 160 participants of the ongoing ImmuneRACE study, and 1,000 to 1,500 subjects contributed by 6 global collaborators. Where HLA class I and class II types were available, the types were taken from metadata supplied by the sample provider, not from assay-based typing. Overall study outcomes, separate from this receptor: The amount of clinical and demographic metadata varied by source and participant and was provided uncurated.

As regards this clone: Its antigen has not been determined. No much larger clonotype is one base removed from it; base qualities were not supplied.

TCRbeta CDR3 regions were amplified from genomic DNA by means of the immunoSEQ Assay, a bias-controlled multiplex PCR. Regarding the original processing steps: Nucleated cell counts per sample were estimated from amplification of reference gene primers within the assay. To quantify the absolute abundance of each unique TCRbeta CDR3 rearrangement, sequence reads were collapsed and filtered. Productive Simpson clonality was computed per sample as the square root of Simpson's diversity index over productive rearrangements. Sourced from immuneACCESS, this table was stored by TCRdb with only in-frame sequences that have V and J called. A share of the clones is absent; for the studies checked, an unresolved V gene accounts for under half, and the remainder has no known explanation. V, J and clone size are taken as reported in that table, and D and trimming were inferred from the DNA itself. This sample gives some 130,000 clones in total; about 86% of them show up just once. 2% to 2.5% of the sample lies in the top ten.

Spanning cysteine to phenylalanine, the CDR3 consists of 14 amino acids. Of the read, only the CDR3 DNA is kept; its 42 bases are in frame from base 1. Ends trimmed: V by 2 bases, J by 4 bases; bases unmatched to a gene: 1. Taken from the germline V gene, the CDR1 and CDR2 loops are KGHSH and LQKENI. In the prospective study, participants were 18 to 89 years old, resided in fewer than 25 geographic areas of the United States, and were enrolled through a virtual design. In the prospective study, participants were assigned to cohorts based on the clinical history participants reported in a screening survey and a study questionnaire. Each participant in the prospective study had whole blood, serum and a nasopharyngeal or oropharyngeal swab collected by mobile phlebotomists. Over a roughly 2-month period, participants in the prospective study had the option of providing additional blood draws and questionnaires. Before DNA extraction, blood samples from the prospective study were shipped at room temperature or frozen.

The TCR comes from a middle-aged man with acute COVID-19. Source material: PBMCs or T cells enriched from blood (not recorded which). The chain employs TRBV18 and TRBJ2-3; 9 junctional bases match TRBD1. The CDR3 protein sequence reads: CASSPGQGSDTQYF. The bases read TGTGCCAGCTCACCAGGACAGGGGTCAGATACGCAGTATTTT.